This TCR beta chain was sequenced during a study of patients and donors after allogeneic stem cell transplantation. MiXCR, applied by TCRdb to the RT-PCR reads, yields one record per CDR3 protein. This sample yields 150,000 to 200,000 distinct CDR3 sequences, of which less than 45% are seen a single time; 33% belongs to the top ten. The clonotype was recovered from a human donor who was either an allogeneic HSCT recipient or a stem cell or donor lymphocyte infusion donor (not recorded which). It is not recorded whose cells these are; they may come from a transplant donor. Sample: blood, either unsorted or a sorted T cell fraction (not recorded which).

CDR3 sequence (DNA): TGTGCCAGCCATGGGAGCGGCTATGAGCAGTTCTTC. This gives the protein CASHGSGYEQFF. The gene calls are TRBV12-3 or TRBV12-4 and TRBJ2-1; D is possibly TRBD2 (5 bases). This CDR3 region has 12 residues. Trimming pared 8 bases from V and 8 bases from J, leaving 13 bases between.